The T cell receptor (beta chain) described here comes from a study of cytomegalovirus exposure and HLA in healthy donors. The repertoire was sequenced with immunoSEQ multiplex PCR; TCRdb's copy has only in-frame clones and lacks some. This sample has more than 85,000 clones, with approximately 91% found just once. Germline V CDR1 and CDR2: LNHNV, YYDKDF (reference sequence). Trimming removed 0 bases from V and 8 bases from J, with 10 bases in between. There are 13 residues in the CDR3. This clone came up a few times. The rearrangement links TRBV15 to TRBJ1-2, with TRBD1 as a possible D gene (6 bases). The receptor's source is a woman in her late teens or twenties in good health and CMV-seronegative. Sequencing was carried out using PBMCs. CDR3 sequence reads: CATSRDQGRGYTF. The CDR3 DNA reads TGTGCCACCAGCAGAGATCAGGGGCGGGGCTACACCTTC. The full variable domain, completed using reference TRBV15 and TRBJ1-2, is DAMVIQNPRYQVTQFGKPVTLSCSQTLNHNVMYWYQQKSSQAPKLLFHYYDKDFNNEADTPDNFQSRRPNTSFCFLDIRSPGLGDTAMYLCATSRDQGRGYTFGSGTRLTVV.